These 8 T cell receptor beta chains were sequenced from one sample in a study of molecular identifiers for immune sequencing clone quantification. TCRdb re-derived calls from the PCR reads in MiXCR, one entry per CDR3 protein. The repertoire holds about 320,000 distinct CDR3 sequences, with over 20% as singletons. The sequenced material came from naive CD8+ T cells from blood, with Jurkat cell RNA spiked in. Subset in this sample: FACS-sorted CD8+CD4-CCR7+CD45RA+ naive T cells. Receptors originate from a human donor in good health. Some libraries in this study had Jurkat cell RNA spiked in.

This clonotype was observed once. The chain uses TRBV6-2 or TRBV6-3 and TRBJ2-3, with a weak D call TRBD1 (6 bases). CDR3 length equals 11 residues. Trimming took off 5 bases at V and 13 bases at J, with 13 bases between the two ends. Germline lookup yields CDR1 MNHEY and CDR2 SVGEGT. The CDR3 nucleotides are TGTGCCAGCAGTCACATGGACAGTGAGTATTTT. This translates into CASSHMDSEYF.

The genes are TRBV4-2 and TRBJ1-2; 12 bases align to TRBD1. This CDR3 comprises 18 residues. Germline loops: CDR1 LGHNA, CDR2 YNFKEQ. V lost 4 bases to trimming and J lost 7 bases; unmatched junction nucleotides: 16. CDR3 bases: TGTGCCAGCAGCCGCACACAGGGAGGGGGACAGGGGGCGTTTGGCTACACCTTC. Amino acid sequence: CASSRTQGGGQGAFGYTF.

This clonotype was detected ten times or more. This sequence joins TRBV7-6 and TRBJ2-7, with unresolved D. The V gene's germline CDR1 is SGHVS and CDR2 FNYEAQ. This CDR3 contains 15 residues. Trimming removed 5 bases from V and 6 bases from J, with 20 bases in between. The CDR3: CASSPRTDFVSEQYF. CDR3 in DNA: TGTGCCAGCAGCCCGAGGACGGATTTTGTTTCCGAGCAGTACTTC.

As concerns this clonotype: An end of the junction differs from the germline gene, which may be a read error. This sequence joins TRBV2 and TRBJ2-5; possible D gene TRBD1, 6 bases. The CDR3 is 12 residues long. Germline V gene data show CDR1 as SNHLY and CDR2 as FYNNEI. This CDR3 reads CACSVDSQTQYF. CDR3 nucleotides: TGTGCCTGCAGTGTGGACAGCCAGACCCAGTACTTC.

The V call is TRBV19, the J call TRBJ2-7; 11 bases are a match to TRBD2. With 3 bases clipped from V and 3 bases from J, the junction kept 22 bases outside the gene matches. Per the germline V gene, CDR1 is LNHDA and CDR2 is SQIVND (reference sequence). This CDR3 is 21 amino acids long. The CDR3 region has the DNA TGTGCCAGTAGTATTGTTCCTAGCGGGAGGTCCGATTTCGGATTATTCTACGAGCAGTACTTC. Encoded protein: CASSIVPSGRSDFGLFYEQYF.

As concerns this clonotype: Given a much more abundant clone one base away, this may be a read error. Because the CDR3 is missing its conserved closing phenylalanine or tryptophan, this is likely a read error. The rearrangement uses TRBV7-8 and TRBJ2-7; D is undetermined. Trimming removed 3 bases from V and 6 bases from J, with 15 bases in between. The germline V gene encodes CDR1 SGHVS and CDR2 FQNEAQ. The CDR3 extends over 14 amino acids. The CDR3 DNA reads as TGTGCCAGCAGCTTCCGGCCTGGGATACTCGAGCAGTACATC. Translating it yields CASSFRPGILEQYI.

This chain uses TRBV20-1 with TRBJ2-7, with D hard to call. Trimming took 7 bases from V and 4 from J, leaving 20 bases between them. The CDR3 runs to 14 residues. From germline, CDR1 is DFQATT and CDR2 SNEGSKA (reference sequence). CDR3 sequence reads: CSGLEPENQYEQYF. CDR3 nucleotide sequence: TGCAGTGGGCTAGAGCCAGAGAACCAGTACGAGCAGTACTTC.

A remark on this clonotype: This may be a read error, as it is one base from a much larger clone. V is TRBV29-1 and J is TRBJ2-3; TRBD2 matches 8 bases. The germline CDR1 and CDR2 sequences are SQVTM and ANQGSEA. There are 11 residues in the CDR3. With 7 bases clipped from V and 6 bases from J, the junction kept 3 bases outside the gene matches. The CDR3 is CSAGGFDTQYF. DNA for the CDR3: TGCAGCGCGGGGGGGTTCGATACGCAGTATTTT.